These 7 T cell receptor beta chains share one sample of origin, sequenced in a study of blood T cell repertoires in COVID-19. Profiled with immunoSEQ multiplex PCR; TCRdb holds only in-frame clones, not every one. The sample carries 300,000 to 450,000 clones, approximately 90% recorded once. Sequencing was done on a sample of PBMCs or T cells enriched from blood (not recorded which). These receptors were obtained from a man aged 18 to 35 who had recovered from COVID-19.

This sequence joins TRBV5-1 and TRBJ2-5, with D perhaps TRBD1 (6 bases). Trimming left V 3 bases short and J 0 bases short, with 9 bases between. The CDR3 has 14 amino acids. The germline V gene has CDR1 SGHRS and CDR2 YFSETQ. In nucleotides, the CDR3 is TGCGCCAGCAGCTCCGGGACATACCAAGAGACCCAGTACTTC. Its translation is CASSSGTYQETQYF.

This clone was detected only once. The J gene is TRBJ1-4, the V gene TRBV6-6, with TRBD1 identical over 10 bases. Germline values: CDR1 MNHNY, CDR2 SVGAGI (reference sequence). V was pared by 6 bases and J by 5 bases, with 6 bases of the junction left unmatched. This CDR3 spans 15 amino acids. The DNA for the CDR3 is TGTGCCAGCAGCGGACAGGGGGGAACCAATGAAAAACTGTTTTTT. It yields the protein CASSGQGGTNEKLFF.

V usage is TRBV30 and J usage is TRBJ1-3; D is unclear. The V end lost 3 bases, the J end lost 0 bases, and 15 bases lay between the germline ends. This CDR3 is 16 amino acids long. Germline loops: CDR1 GTSNPN, CDR2 SVGIG (reference sequence). CDR3 loop: CAWSPLGGHSGNTIYF. CDR3 DNA sequence: TGTGCCTGGAGCCCACTAGGCGGCCACTCTGGAAACACCATATATTTT.

A remark on this clone: A much larger clone differs by one base, so this may be a read error. The gene calls are TRBV3-1 (or the pseudogene TRBV3-2) and TRBJ2-3; the match to TRBD2 covers 9 bases. This CDR3 is 15 amino acids long. With V trimmed by 1 base and J by 2 bases, 1 base remained unmatched. Looked up from germline, CDR1 is LGHDT and CDR2 is YNNKEL (reference sequence). The CDR3 here is CASSQGGGVTDTQYF. The CDR3 DNA reads as TGTGCCAGCAGCCAAGGCGGGGGGGTCACAGATACGCAGTATTTT.

The rearrangement joins TRBV28 to TRBJ2-7; TRBD2 aligns across 13 bases. The CDR3 has 15 amino acids. The V gene's germline CDR1 is MDHEN and CDR2 SYDVKM. With 10 bases clipped from V and 9 bases from J, the junction kept 15 bases outside the gene matches. The CDR3 region has the DNA TGTGCCATCCAAACGCGGACTAGCGGGAGTAAGGCGCAGTACTTC. This translates into CAIQTRTSGSKAQYF.

V and J are TRBV4-3 and TRBJ2-3, with 10 positions matching TRBD2. Germline values: CDR1 LGHNA, CDR2 YSLEER. V shed 4 bases, J shed 3 bases, and the junction held 10 bases outside the gene matches. The CDR3 sequence is 17 residues long. The CDR3 DNA reads as TGCGCCAGCAGCCCAAGCGGGTTAGCGGGAGGAACAGATACGCAGTATTTT. This codes for CASSPSGLAGGTDTQYF.

Points on this clone: An end of the junction differs from the germline gene, which may be a read error. The chain is built from TRBV11-2 and TRBJ1-1; no reliable D call. Germline lookup yields CDR1 SGHAT and CDR2 FQNNGV. This CDR3 region has 12 residues. CDR3 coding DNA: TGTGCCAGCAGCCCCCCCGGGAGGACCTCCTCCTTT. This encodes CASSPPGRTSSF.